This T cell receptor beta chain was found in a study of blood T cell repertoires in COVID-19. Whole-study context: The origin of the acute and convalescent COVID-19 samples was the United States, Italy and Spain. In each case, the material was cDNA or gDNA derived from T cells, B-cell-depleted T cells, or PBMCs.

As originally analysed: The authors estimated nucleated cell counts from reference gene primer amplification. Sequencing used immunoSEQ multiplex PCR; TCRdb keeps in-frame clones, though not all of them. V, J and clone size derive from that table, while D and trimming were established from the DNA sequence. The data hold approximately 77,000 clones, with about 91% observed a single time. Unmatched junction bases numbered 1, after V lost 5 bases and J lost 3 bases. CDR3 length: 13 amino acids. Germline V lookup: CDR1 SGHTA, CDR2 FQGNSA. This clone was observed once. This TCR derives from a woman of 80 years or more with acute or convalescent COVID-19. The sequenced sample was peripheral blood. The rearrangement uses TRBV7-2 and TRBJ1-1; TRBD1 aligns across 9 bases. The CDR3 loop is CASSRQGDTEAFF. The CDR3 coding sequence is TGTGCCAGCAGCCGACAGGGGGACACTGAAGCTTTCTTT. Looking up the rest from reference TRBV7-2 and TRBJ1-1 gives the full variable domain: GAGVSQSPSNKVTEKGKDVELRCDPISGHTALYWYRQSLGQGLEFLIYFQGNSAPDKSGLPSDRFSAERTGGSVSTLTIQRTQQEDSAVYLCASSRQGDTEAFFGQGTRLTVV.